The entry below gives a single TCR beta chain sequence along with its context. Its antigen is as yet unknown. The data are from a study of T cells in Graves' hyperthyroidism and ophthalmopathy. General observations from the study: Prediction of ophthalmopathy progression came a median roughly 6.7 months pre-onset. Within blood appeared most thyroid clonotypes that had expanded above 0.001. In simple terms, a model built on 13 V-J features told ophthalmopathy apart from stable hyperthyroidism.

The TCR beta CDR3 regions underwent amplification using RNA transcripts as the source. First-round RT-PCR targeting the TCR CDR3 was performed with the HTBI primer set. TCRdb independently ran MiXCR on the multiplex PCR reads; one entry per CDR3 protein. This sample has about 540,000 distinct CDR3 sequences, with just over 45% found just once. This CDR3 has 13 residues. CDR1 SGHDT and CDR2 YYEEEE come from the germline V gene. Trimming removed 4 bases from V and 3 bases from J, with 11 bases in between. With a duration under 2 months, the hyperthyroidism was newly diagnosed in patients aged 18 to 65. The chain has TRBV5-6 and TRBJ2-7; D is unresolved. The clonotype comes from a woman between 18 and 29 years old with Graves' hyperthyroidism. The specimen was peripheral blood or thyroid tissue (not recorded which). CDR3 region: CASSVDWGYEQYF. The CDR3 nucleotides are TGTGCCAGCAGCGTTGACTGGGGCTACGAGCAGTACTTC.